This passage covers 15 T cell receptor beta chains from one sample sequenced in a study of T cell changes during pregnancy in multiple sclerosis. The table came from immunoSEQ multiplex PCR; TCRdb's copy has only in-frame clones and leaves some out. In the table there are 12,000 to 15,000 clones, 85% to 95% of which are singletons. Sequencing was performed on peripheral blood, taken in the second trimester of pregnancy. Receptors originate from a female donor in good health, enrolled as a control in a pregnancy study.

The V call is TRBV5-4, the J call TRBJ1-1; tentatively, D is TRBD1 (5 bases). CDR1 is SGHNT, CDR2 YYREEE, per germline (reference sequence). Trimming left V 3 bases short and J 7 bases short, with 16 bases between. The CDR3 runs to 14 residues. Written as DNA, the CDR3 is TGTGCCAGCAGCTCTGGGGGGGGGAGGGTTGAAGCTTTCTTT. Residues: CASSSGGGRVEAFF.

V gene TRBV7-8 combines with J gene TRBJ1-2; D is ambiguous. Between the trimmed V and J ends, which lost 0 bases and 8 bases, there was a span of 10 bases. CDR1 is SGHVS and CDR2 is FQNEAQ in the germline V gene. This CDR3 region has 13 residues. This CDR3 reads CASSLASHTGYTF. CDR3 sequence (DNA): TGTGCCAGCAGCTTAGCGTCCCACACCGGCTACACCTTC.

The J gene is TRBJ2-4, the V gene TRBV5-6; D gene uncertain. The CDR3 runs 16 residues. V was trimmed by 3 bases and J by 2 bases, leaving 15 bases between them. From germline, CDR1 is SGHDT and CDR2 YYEEEE. CDR3 bases: TGTGCCAGCAGCTCCCGTAATTTTCTAACCAAAAACATTCAGTACTTC. Protein: CASSSRNFLTKNIQYF.

CDR3 nucleotides: TGTGCCAGCTCTAAGCGGGAGGGCCCCGATACGCAGTATTTT. Translating gives CASSKREGPDTQYF. The genes are TRBV2 and TRBJ2-3; 10 bases are a match to TRBD2. Looked up from germline, CDR1 is SNHLY and CDR2 is FYNNEI. J was trimmed by 6 bases and V by 8 bases; bases with no gene match: 8. The CDR3 consists of 14 residues.

The chain couples TRBV7-3 to TRBJ2-1; 7 nucleotides line up with TRBD2. After removal of 5 bases from V and 7 bases from J, the junction contained 17 bases not matched to a gene. The CDR3 totals 17 residues. Germline V gene data show CDR1 as SGHTA and CDR2 as FQGTGA. Here the CDR3 DNA reads TGTGCCAGCAGCGTTGCTCCGGGACTAACGATGTATAATGAGCAGTTCTTC. Its translation: CASSVAPGLTMYNEQFF. Looking up the rest from reference TRBV7-3 and TRBJ2-1 gives the full variable domain: GAGVSQTPSNKVTEKGKYVELRCDPISGHTALYWYRQSLGQGPEFLIYFQGTGAADDSGLPNDRFFAVRPEGSVSTLKIQRTERGDSAVYLCASSVAPGLTMYNEQFFGPGTRLTVL.

The rearrangement links TRBV5-1 to TRBJ2-2, with TRBD1 identical over 8 bases. Germline CDR1 is SGHRS and CDR2 is YFSETQ. This CDR3 spans 16 amino acids. Losses at the gene ends were 4 bases for V and 6 bases for J; bases not matched to a gene: 11. The CDR3 DNA is TGCGCCAGCAGCAACGGGACAGGCAAGCCGTCCGGGGAGCTGTTTTTT. It codes for CASSNGTGKPSGELFF.

The chain links TRBV4-1 to TRBJ1-1; 12 positions agree with TRBD1. CDR1 and CDR2 from the germline V gene are MGHRA and YSYEKL. The CDR3 consists of 16 residues. V was clipped by 4 bases and J by 8 bases; unmatched bases: 11. CDR3 nucleotide sequence: TGCGCCAGCAGCCCCACGATAGGGACAGGGGGCGGCGAAGCTTTCTTT. Its translation: CASSPTIGTGGGEAFF.

This chain connects TRBV18 to TRBJ2-5; a possible D gene is TRBD1 (5 bases). The CDR3 is 15 amino acids. Germline V lookup: CDR1 KGHSH, CDR2 LQKENI. The V end lost 3 bases, the J end lost 5 bases, and 16 bases lay between the germline ends. The CDR3, as DNA: TGTGCCAGCTCACCGCCACAGGAAGGGTGGGAGACCCAGTACTTC. It is translated as CASSPPQEGWETQYF.

This rearrangement joins TRBV19 to TRBJ1-1; D is ambiguous. The CDR3 spans 14 residues. The germline gives CDR1 LNHDA, CDR2 SQIVND (reference sequence). V lost 2 bases to trimming and J lost 0 bases, with 7 bases between them. CDR3 sequence reads: CASSISGVNTEAFF. In nucleotides, the CDR3 is TGTGCCAGTAGTATAAGCGGGGTGAACACTGAAGCTTTCTTT.

The CDR3 protein is CASSFTNYGYTF. Here the CDR3 DNA reads TGTGCCAGCAGCTTCACTAACTATGGCTACACCTTC. The rearrangement joins TRBV11-2 to TRBJ1-2; no reliable D call. Germline assignment: CDR1 SGHAT and CDR2 FQNNGV. V lost 3 bases and J lost 0, with 2 bases in between. This CDR3 spans 12 amino acids.

The chain links TRBV15 to TRBJ2-2; TRBD2 matches 13 bases. CDR1 is LNHNV and CDR2 is YYDKDF in the germline V gene (reference sequence). With V trimmed by 0 bases and J by 6 bases, 7 bases remained unmatched. This CDR3 is built from 18 residues. CDR3 protein: CATSRDPLAGGPPGELFF. The CDR3 DNA reads as TGTGCCACCAGCAGAGATCCACTAGCGGGAGGGCCCCCCGGGGAGCTGTTTTTT.

The gene calls are TRBV30 and TRBJ2-3; the match to TRBD2 covers 12 bases. CDR1 and CDR2 from the germline V gene are GTSNPN and SVGIG (reference sequence). This CDR3 contains 18 residues. V gave up 5 bases and J gave up 1 base; unmatched junction bases: 13. The CDR3, as DNA: TGTGCCTGGCGTTCCCTAGCGGGGGGGCTGACCGGCACAGATACGCAGTATTTT. The encoded protein is CAWRSLAGGLTGTDTQYF.

The chain employs TRBV7-2 and TRBJ2-1, with D possibly matching TRBD1 (6 bases). The V gene's germline CDR1 is SGHTA and CDR2 FQGNSA. Trimming removed 2 bases at V and 0 bases at J, with 8 bases between. The CDR3 is made up of 15 amino acids. DNA of the CDR3: TGTGCCAGCAGCTTAATACAGGGCTCCTACAATGAGCAGTTCTTC. This translates into CASSLIQGSYNEQFF.

The genes are TRBV2 and TRBJ1-5; TRBD1 matches 7 bases. In germline, CDR1 is SNHLY, CDR2 FYNNEI. Trimming cost V 6 bases and J 4 bases; bases outside gene matches: 3. The CDR3 is 13 residues long. The CDR3 DNA reads TGTGCCAGCAGGGGGGACAGTAATCAGCCCCAGCATTTT. It is translated as CASRGDSNQPQHF.

The chain links TRBV23-1 to TRBJ2-7, with D perhaps TRBD2 (6 bases). Being an ORF, TRBV23-1 has a function that is uncertain. V was clipped by 8 bases and J by 5 bases, with 19 bases between them. CDR3 length equals 14 residues. The CDR3 DNA follows: TGCGCCAGCGGCCGGGAGACCCCCCTGGACGAGCAGTACTTC. Encoded protein: CASGRETPLDEQYF.